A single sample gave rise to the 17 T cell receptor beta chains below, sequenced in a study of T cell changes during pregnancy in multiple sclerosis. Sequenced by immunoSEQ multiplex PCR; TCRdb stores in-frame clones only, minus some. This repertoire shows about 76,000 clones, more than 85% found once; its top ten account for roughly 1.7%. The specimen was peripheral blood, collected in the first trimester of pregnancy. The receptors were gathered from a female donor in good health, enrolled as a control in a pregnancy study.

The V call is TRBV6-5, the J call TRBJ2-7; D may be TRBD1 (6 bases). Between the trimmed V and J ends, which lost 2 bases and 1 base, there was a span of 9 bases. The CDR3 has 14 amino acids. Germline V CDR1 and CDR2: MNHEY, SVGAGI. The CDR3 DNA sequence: TGTGCCAGCAGTTACGCTGGACAGTCCTACGAGCAGTACTTC. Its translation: CASSYAGQSYEQYF.

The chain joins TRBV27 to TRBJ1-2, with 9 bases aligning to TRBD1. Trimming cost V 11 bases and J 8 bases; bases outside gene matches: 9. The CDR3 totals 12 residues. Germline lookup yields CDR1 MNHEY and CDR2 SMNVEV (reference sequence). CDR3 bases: TGTGCCGGATTTACAGGGGGCGAAGGCTACACCTTC. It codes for CAGFTGGEGYTF.

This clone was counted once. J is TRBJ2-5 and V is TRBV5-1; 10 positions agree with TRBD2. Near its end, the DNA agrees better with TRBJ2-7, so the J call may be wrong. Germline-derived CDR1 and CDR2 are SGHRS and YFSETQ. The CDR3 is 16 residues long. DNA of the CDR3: TGCGCCAGCAAATTGATAGCGGGAGGATTTTCTTACGAGCAGTACTTC. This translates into CASKLIAGGFSYEQYF.

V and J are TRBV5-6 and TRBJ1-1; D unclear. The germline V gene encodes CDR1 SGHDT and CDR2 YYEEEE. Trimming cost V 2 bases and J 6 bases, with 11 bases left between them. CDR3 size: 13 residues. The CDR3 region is CASSLFPPAEAFF. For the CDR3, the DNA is TGTGCCAGCAGCTTATTCCCCCCAGCTGAAGCTTTCTTT.

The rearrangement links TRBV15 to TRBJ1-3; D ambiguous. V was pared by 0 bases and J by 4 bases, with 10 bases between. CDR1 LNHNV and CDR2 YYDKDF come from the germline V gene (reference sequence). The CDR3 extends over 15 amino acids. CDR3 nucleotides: TGTGCCACCAGCAGAGATCGGGTTGAGGGAAACACCATATATTTT. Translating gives CATSRDRVEGNTIYF. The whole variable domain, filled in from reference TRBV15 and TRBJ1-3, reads DAMVIQNPRYQVTQFGKPVTLSCSQTLNHNVMYWYQQKSSQAPKLLFHYYDKDFNNEADTPDNFQSRRPNTSFCFLDIRSPGLGDTAMYLCATSRDRVEGNTIYFGEGSWLTVV.

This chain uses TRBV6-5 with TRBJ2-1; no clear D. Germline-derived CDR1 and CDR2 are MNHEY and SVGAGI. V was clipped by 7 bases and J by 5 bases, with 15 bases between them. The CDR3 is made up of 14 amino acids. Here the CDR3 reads CASTLAPNNNEQFF. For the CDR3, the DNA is TGTGCCAGCACCCTCGCCCCTAATAACAATGAGCAGTTCTTC.

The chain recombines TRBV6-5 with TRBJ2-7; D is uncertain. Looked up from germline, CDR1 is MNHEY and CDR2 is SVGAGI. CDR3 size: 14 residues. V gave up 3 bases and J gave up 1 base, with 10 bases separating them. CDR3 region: CASSYNRKSYEQYF. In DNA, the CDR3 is TGTGCCAGCAGTTATAACAGAAAATCCTACGAGCAGTACTTC.

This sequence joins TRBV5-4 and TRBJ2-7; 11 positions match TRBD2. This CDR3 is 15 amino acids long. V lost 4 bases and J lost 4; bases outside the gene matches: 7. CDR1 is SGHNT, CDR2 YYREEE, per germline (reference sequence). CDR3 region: CASSDTSGRSYEQYF. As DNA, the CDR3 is TGTGCCAGCAGCGATACTAGCGGGAGATCGTACGAGCAGTACTTC.

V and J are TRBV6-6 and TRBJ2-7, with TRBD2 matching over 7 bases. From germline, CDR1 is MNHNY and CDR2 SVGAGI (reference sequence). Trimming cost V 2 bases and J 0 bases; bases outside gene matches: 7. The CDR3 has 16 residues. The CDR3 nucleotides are TGTGCCAGCAGTTACCCTAGCGGCCGGGCCTCCTACGAGCAGTACTTC. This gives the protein CASSYPSGRASYEQYF.

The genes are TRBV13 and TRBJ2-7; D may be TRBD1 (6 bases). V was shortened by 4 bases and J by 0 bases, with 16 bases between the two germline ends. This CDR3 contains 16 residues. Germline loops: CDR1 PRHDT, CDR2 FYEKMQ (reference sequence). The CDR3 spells CASSSGQLTSSYEQYF. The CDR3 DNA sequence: TGTGCCAGCAGCTCCGGACAGTTAACGAGCTCCTACGAGCAGTACTTC.

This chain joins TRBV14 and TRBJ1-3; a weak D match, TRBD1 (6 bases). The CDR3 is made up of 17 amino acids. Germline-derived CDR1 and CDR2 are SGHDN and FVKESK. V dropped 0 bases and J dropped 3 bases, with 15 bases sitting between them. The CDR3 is CASSQDWRGALGNTIYF. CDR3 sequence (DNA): TGTGCCAGCAGCCAAGATTGGCGGGGGGCGCTTGGAAACACCATATATTTT.

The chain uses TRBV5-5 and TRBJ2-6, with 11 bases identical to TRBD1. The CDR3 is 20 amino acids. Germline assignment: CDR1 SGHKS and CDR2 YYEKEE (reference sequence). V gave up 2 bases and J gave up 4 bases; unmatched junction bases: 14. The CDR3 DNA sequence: TGTGCCAGCAGCTTTAGGGGACCCGGGACAGGGGGGACGGGGGCCAACGTCCTGACTTTC. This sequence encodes CASSFRGPGTGGTGANVLTF.

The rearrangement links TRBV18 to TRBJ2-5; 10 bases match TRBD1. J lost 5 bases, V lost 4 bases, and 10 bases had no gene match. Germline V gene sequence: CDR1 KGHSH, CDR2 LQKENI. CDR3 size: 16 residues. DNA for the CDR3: TGTGCCAGCTCACTTAGACAGGGGGCTGATATCGAGACCCAGTACTTC. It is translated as CASSLRQGADIETQYF.

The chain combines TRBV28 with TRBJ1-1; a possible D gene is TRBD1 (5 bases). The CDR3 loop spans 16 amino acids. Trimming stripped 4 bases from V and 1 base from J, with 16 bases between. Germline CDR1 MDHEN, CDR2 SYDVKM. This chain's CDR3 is CASSSPGLTENTEAFF. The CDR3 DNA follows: TGTGCCAGCAGTTCCCCAGGGTTGACCGAGAACACTGAAGCTTTCTTT.

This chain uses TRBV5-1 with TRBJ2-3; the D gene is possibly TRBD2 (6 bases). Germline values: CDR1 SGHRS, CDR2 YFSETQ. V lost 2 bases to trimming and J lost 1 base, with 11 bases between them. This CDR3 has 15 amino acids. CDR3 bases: TGCGCCAGCAGCTTAGATCAGCGGGGCACAGATACGCAGTATTTT. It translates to CASSLDQRGTDTQYF.

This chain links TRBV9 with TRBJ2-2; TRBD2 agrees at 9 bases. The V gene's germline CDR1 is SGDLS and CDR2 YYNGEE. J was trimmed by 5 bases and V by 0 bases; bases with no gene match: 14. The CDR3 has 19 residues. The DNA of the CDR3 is TGTGCCAGCAGCGTAGCCCCGTGGCGGGAGGGCCAGGGTACCGGGGAGCTGTTTTTT. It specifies CASSVAPWREGQGTGELFF.

DNA of the CDR3: TGCAGCGTTGAACGGCTAGCGAATGAGCAGTTCTTC. This encodes CSVERLANEQFF. The rearrangement joins TRBV29-1 to TRBJ2-1; perhaps TRBD2 as D (6 bases). Germline V CDR1 and CDR2: SQVTM, ANQGSEA. The CDR3 totals 12 residues. Deletions cut 2 bases from V and 7 bases from J, with 9 bases between.